This TCR beta chain was captured in a study of OX40 agonist ivuxolimab in advanced cancers. Across the whole study: Cohort: around 83% men, mean age roughly 60, aged about 23 to 79. People who had prior anti-PD-1, anti-PD-L1 or anti-CTLA-4 therapy could take part, and around 43% had some.

V was pared by 8 bases and J by 6 bases, with 13 bases between. The CDR3 sequence is 13 residues long. Germline-derived CDR1 and CDR2 are SNHLY and FYNNEI. Prior autoimmune disease or systemic immunosuppression barred patients. Assay: immunoSEQ multiplex PCR; the TCRdb copy retains only in-frame clones and omits some. The profile shows more than 65,000 clones, 75% to 90% of them singletons. The sample consisted of CD4+ or CD8+ T cells sorted from blood, taken in a trial of the OX40 agonist ivuxolimab. This sequence joins TRBV2 and TRBJ2-2; D call uncertain. The receptor was derived from an adult with an advanced solid tumor such as melanoma, head and neck, liver or kidney cancer. The CDR3 is CASVRLDPGELFF. The CDR3, as DNA: TGTGCCAGCGTACGCCTAGACCCCGGGGAGCTGTTTTTT.